This T cell receptor beta chain was sequenced for a study of spatial heterogeneity in lung cancer. Time point specified: blood at routine non-recurrence follow-up after resection. TCRdb ran MiXCR on the 5' RACE reads and lists one entry per CDR3 protein. This table has 1,500 to 2,000 distinct CDR3 sequences, about 19% appearing once. Sequences were derived from PBMCs, sampled at follow-up. This sequence was found in a male donor with early-stage non-small cell lung cancer.

Written as DNA, the CDR3 is TGTGCCAGCAGTTCCCACACACTGAGCTCTGGAAACACCATATATTTT. Its protein is CASSSHTLSSGNTIYF. The chain links TRBV28 to TRBJ1-3; D not resolved. Germline V gene sequence: CDR1 MDHEN, CDR2 SYDVKM. Between the trimmed V and J ends, which lost 4 bases and 0 bases, there was a span of 13 bases. The CDR3 loop spans 16 amino acids.